The 21 T cell receptor beta chains listed next were all sequenced from one sample in a study of T cells in Graves' hyperthyroidism and ophthalmopathy. There were TCR beta CDR3 regions amplified from RNA transcripts. With the HTBI primer set, the TCR CDR3 went through a first round of RT-PCR. TCRdb recomputed calls from the multiplex PCR reads with MiXCR, one row per CDR3 protein. The sample shows roughly 520,000 distinct CDR3 sequences, about 24% of them seen only once. Sequencing used blood. These receptors originate from a woman between 25 and 40 years old with Graves' ophthalmopathy.

This clonotype came up many times. The chain has TRBV27 and TRBJ1-2; weak D call: TRBD1 (6 bases). Germline V gene data show CDR1 as MNHEY and CDR2 as SMNVEV (reference sequence). Trimming cost V 4 bases and J 10 bases, with 22 bases left between them. The CDR3 runs 15 residues. This CDR3 reads CASSYESGAGRSYTF. CDR3 coding DNA: TGTGCCAGCAGTTATGAATCGGGGGCCGGTCGGTCCTACACCTTC.

The sample holds a few counts of this clonotype. The CDR3 DNA sequence: TGTGCCAGCACCCCGTGGTCGAACACTGAAGCTTTCTTT. Protein: CASTPWSNTEAFF. The chain employs TRBV11-2 and TRBJ1-1; D unclear. The CDR3 spans 13 residues. V gave up 7 bases and J gave up 1 base, with 10 bases separating them. Germline CDR1 and CDR2: SGHAT and FQNNGV.

This clonotype occurred many times. The rearrangement links TRBV20-1 to TRBJ1-1; D is unclear. CDR1 is DFQATT and CDR2 is SNEGSKA in the germline V gene (reference sequence). Trimming removed 0 bases at V and 1 base at J, with 9 bases between. This CDR3 region has 14 residues. The chain's CDR3 is CSARDLEGNTEAFF. CDR3 DNA: TGCAGTGCTAGAGATCTCGAGGGGAACACTGAAGCTTTCTTT.

This clonotype was recorded many times. The chain is built from TRBV12-3 or TRBV12-4 and TRBJ1-1; TRBD1 might be the D (6 bases). This CDR3 is 15 amino acids long. Trimming left V 6 bases short and J 3 bases short, with 17 bases between. CDR3 in DNA: TGTGCCAGCAGCTTCATTAGGGGGGAGGACACTGAAGCTTTCTTT. This codes for CASSFIRGEDTEAFF.

This clonotype was seen at least ten times. This chain connects TRBV28 to TRBJ2-7; TRBD1 matches 8 bases. This CDR3 has 17 residues. The germline V gene encodes CDR1 MDHEN and CDR2 SYDVKM. V was pared by 0 bases and J by 4 bases, with 11 bases of the junction left unmatched. In DNA form, the CDR3 reads TGTGCCAGCAGTTTATGGGCCGAGACAGGGGCCCTATACGAGCAGTACTTC. Translated, it gives CASSLWAETGALYEQYF.

Many counts were recorded for this clonotype. The chain links TRBV2 to TRBJ1-2; 7 bases fit TRBD1. Per the germline V gene, CDR1 is SNHLY and CDR2 is FYNNEI. This CDR3 is built from 14 residues. V lost 2 bases, J lost 7 bases, and 7 bases stayed unmatched. This CDR3 is CASSEYDRVSGYTF. The CDR3, as DNA: TGTGCCAGCAGTGAATATGACAGGGTTAGTGGCTACACCTTC.

Comments on this clonotype: One end of the junction fails to match germline, which may point to a read error. V is TRBV14 and J is TRBJ1-5, with D maybe TRBD1 (6 bases). This CDR3 contains 13 residues. The germline V gene encodes CDR1 SGHDN and CDR2 FVKESK. The CDR3 DNA sequence: TGTGCCAGCAGCAAGACAGGTTCACAGCCCCAGCAGTTT. It yields the protein CASSKTGSQPQQF.

This clonotype has only a few counts. The chain links TRBV29-1 to TRBJ1-1; 8 bases agree with TRBD1. Per germline, CDR1 SQVTM and CDR2 ANQGSEA. V lost 7 bases to trimming and J lost 0 bases; unmatched junction nucleotides: 7. CDR3 length: 14 amino acids. The CDR3 sequence is CSAGQGPMNTEAFF. The CDR3 DNA reads TGCAGCGCCGGACAGGGCCCCATGAACACTGAAGCTTTCTTT.

V and J are TRBV6-2 or TRBV6-3 and TRBJ2-7, with D maybe TRBD2 (5 bases). CDR1 is MNHEY, CDR2 SVGEGT, per germline. The CDR3 sequence is 13 residues long. V lost 11 bases and J lost 3, with 17 bases in between. This CDR3 reads CAACRTSSYEQYF. The CDR3 bases are TGTGCCGCTTGCCGGACTTCCAGCTACGAGCAGTACTTC.

This clonotype was recorded many times. The chain recombines TRBV20-1 with TRBJ1-5, with 7 bases matching TRBD1. Germline CDR1 reads DFQATT; CDR2 reads SNEGSKA (reference sequence). V lost 0 bases, J lost 7 bases, and 6 bases stayed unmatched. The CDR3 sequence is 14 residues long. CDR3: CSARETGFAQPQHF. The CDR3 DNA is TGCAGTGCTAGAGAGACAGGGTTCGCGCAGCCCCAGCATTTT.

This chain joins TRBV6-1 and TRBJ2-7, with 11 bases that match TRBD2. The CDR3 totals 15 residues. Germline CDR1 MNHNS, CDR2 SASEGT. Unmatched junction bases numbered 8, after V lost 7 bases and J lost 3 bases. The CDR3 DNA sequence: TGTGCCAGCACTCAACTAGCGGGAGTGGGCTACGAGCAGTACGTC. It encodes CASTQLAGVGYEQYV.

This clonotype was seen only a few times. The chain couples TRBV6-1 to TRBJ1-5, with 9 bases matching TRBD1. Germline V gives CDR1 MNHNS, CDR2 SASEGT. V was pared by 6 bases and J by 4 bases, with 7 bases of the junction left unmatched. There are 15 residues in the CDR3. CDR3 region: CASRGTGLQNQPQHF. DNA of the CDR3: TGTGCCAGCAGAGGGACAGGGTTGCAGAATCAGCCCCAGCATTTT.

A few counts support this clonotype. The chain joins TRBV3-1 to TRBJ1-2; D perhaps matches TRBD1 (6 bases). The CDR3 has 15 residues. Germline CDR1 reads LGHDT; CDR2 reads YNNKEL (reference sequence). V lost 1 base, J lost 7 bases, and 16 bases lay in between. CDR3 sequence reads: CASSQVGQGKTGYTF. DNA of the CDR3: TGTGCCAGCAGCCAAGTAGGGCAGGGGAAGACTGGCTACACCTTC.

This clonotype was recorded at least ten times. V is TRBV15 and J is TRBJ1-2; the D gene is possibly TRBD1 (6 bases). Germline CDR1 LNHNV, CDR2 YYDKDF (reference sequence). Trimming shortened V by 3 bases and J by 5 bases, and 13 bases separated the two germline ends. The CDR3 runs 14 residues. The CDR3 bases are TGTGCCACCAGCAGGGGTGGACAGCCATATGGCTACACCTTC. This encodes CATSRGGQPYGYTF.

The CDR3 sequence: CASSTWTYGYTF. CDR3 sequence (DNA): TGTGCCAGCTCGACTTGGACCTATGGCTACACCTTC. The rearrangement uses TRBV18 and TRBJ1-2; unclear D gene. Trimming shortened V by 6 bases and J by 4 bases, and 9 bases separated the two germline ends. CDR3 length equals 12 residues. Germline assignment: CDR1 KGHSH and CDR2 LQKENI. Full variable domain (remainder filled in from reference TRBV18 and TRBJ1-2): NAGVMQNPRHLVRRRGQEARLRCSPMKGHSHVYWYRQLPEEGLKFMVYLQKENIIDESGMPKERFSAEFPKEGPSILRIQQVVRGDSAAYFCASSTWTYGYTFGSGTRLTVV.

This clonotype appeared many times. The genes are TRBV27 and TRBJ2-7, with 8 bases that match TRBD1. J lost 5 bases, V lost 1 base, and 4 bases had no gene match. Germline values: CDR1 MNHEY, CDR2 SMNVEV (reference sequence). This CDR3 comprises 14 residues. In DNA, the CDR3 is TGTGCCAGCAGTTTATGGGACAGGAGGCACGAGCAGTACTTC. Amino acids: CASSLWDRRHEQYF.

In its sample, this clonotype was seen many times. This chain joins TRBV7-3 and TRBJ1-1; no definite D call. The CDR3 is 13 amino acids. The germline gives CDR1 SGHTA, CDR2 FQGTGA. The V gene lost 5 bases and the J gene lost 5 bases, with 12 bases spanning the gap. CDR3 in DNA: TGTGCCAGCAGCCAGACCAGAACGACTGAAGCTTTCTTT. Its protein is CASSQTRTTEAFF.

The genes are TRBV6-1 and TRBJ1-5, with D perhaps TRBD1 (6 bases). Per the germline V gene, CDR1 is MNHNS and CDR2 is SASEGT. V shed 7 bases and J shed 5 bases, with 21 bases lying between them. This CDR3 is built from 16 residues. The CDR3 protein is CASIQKGGAGDQPQHF. The DNA for the CDR3 is TGTGCCAGCATCCAGAAGGGGGGGGCAGGGGATCAGCCCCAGCATTTT.

This clonotype was recorded at least ten times. The CDR3: CASSLGQGSSLKYF. In DNA form, the CDR3 reads TGTGCCAGCAGCCTTGGACAGGGGTCGTCTCTTAAGTACTTC. The chain links TRBV3-1 to TRBJ2-4; TRBD1 agrees at 9 bases. Germline CDR1 and CDR2: LGHDT and YNNKEL (reference sequence). The V and J ends lost 4 bases and 14 bases, in that order; junction bases with no gene match: 12. The CDR3 is 14 residues long.

The table lists this clonotype with many counts. This chain joins TRBV27 and TRBJ2-5, with TRBD2 as a possible D gene (8 bases). Trimming pared 5 bases from V and 4 bases from J, leaving 20 bases between. The germline V gene encodes CDR1 MNHEY and CDR2 SMNVEV (reference sequence). CDR3 length: 16 residues. DNA for the CDR3: TGTGCCAGCAGTCCAATGATCGGGAGGGGGCGAGAGACCCAGTACTTC. Protein: CASSPMIGRGRETQYF.

V usage is TRBV4-2 and J usage is TRBJ2-2, with D maybe TRBD1 (6 bases). The V gene lost 6 bases and the J gene lost 0 bases, with 26 bases spanning the gap. The CDR3 is 20 amino acids. CDR1 LGHNA and CDR2 YNFKEQ come from the germline V gene. CDR3 loop: CASSRDRIRGNSANTGELFF. CDR3 nucleotide sequence: TGTGCCAGCAGTCGAGATCGGATAAGGGGGAACAGCGCGAACACCGGGGAGCTGTTTTTT.